This TCR beta chain was identified during a study of monozygotic twins with cystic fibrosis. Study background: Library input was 2.5 to 3.5 micrograms of fragmented DNA, with 15 PCR cycles.

A note on this clone: Antigen unknown.

Assay used: immunoSEQ multiplex PCR; TCRdb lists only in-frame clones, some missing. The profile covers 30,000 or so clones, with approximately 72% appearing a single time and under 0.9% taken by the ten largest. The study, taken as a whole, reports: Low clonality (median roughly 0.0099) suggested a mostly naive repertoire. V usage most resembled the co-twin in 13 of 16 pairs. Unrelated CF individuals shared fewer identical clonotypes than monozygotic CF twins.

The sequencing sample was made of blood. The sequence was collected from a girl between 10 and 17 years old with cystic fibrosis.

In nucleotides, the CDR3 is TGCAGCGTTGTGGGACGGTTACTAACAGATACGCAGTATTTT. It codes for CSVVGRLLTDTQYF. This chain links TRBV29-1 with TRBJ2-3, with D perhaps being TRBD1 or TRBD2 (5 bases each). CDR3 size: 14 residues. V was trimmed by 4 bases and J by 3 bases, leaving 14 bases between them. Looked up from germline, CDR1 is SQVTM and CDR2 is ANQGSEA.